The 28 T cell receptor beta chains in this list originate from one sample, sequenced in a study of T cell repertoires in cytomegalovirus infection. Each CDR3 protein gets one entry after TCRdb re-called the reads with MiXCR. This table has 100,000 to 150,000 distinct CDR3 sequences, around 25% appearing once. What these receptors recognize is not known. Sequenced sample: PBMCs, sequenced either directly or after in vitro stimulation (not recorded which). The receptors derive from a human donor in good health (CMV status not recorded). Some clones in this sample may be carry-over from other donors' samples.

V usage is TRBV7-9 and J usage is TRBJ2-1, with 11 bases that match TRBD2. The ends lost 5 bases at V and 7 bases at J; junction bases unmatched: 7. Germline lookup yields CDR1 SEHNR and CDR2 FQNEAQ (reference sequence). CDR3 length equals 15 residues. The CDR3 spells CASSGVAGGPNEQFF. CDR3 sequence (DNA): TGTGCCAGCAGCGGAGTAGCGGGAGGGCCGAATGAGCAGTTCTTC.

This clonotype has only one observation. The chain combines TRBV7-6 with TRBJ2-3; 9 bases are shared with TRBD2. The CDR3 is 21 amino acids. The junction had 22 bases not matched to a gene; V was cut back by 6 bases and J by 0 bases. The germline V gene has CDR1 SGHVS and CDR2 FNYEAQ. CDR3 nucleotides: TGTGCCAGCAGTCCCGGGGGCGTTTGGCGCGGGAGGGCCCGGAGCACAGATACGCAGTATTTT. This encodes CASSPGGVWRGRARSTDTQYF. The variable domain in full, completed from reference TRBV7-6 and TRBJ2-3, reads GAGVSQSPRYKVTKRGQDVALRCDPISGHVSLYWYRQALGQGPEFLTYFNYEAQQDKSGLPNDRFSAERPEGSISTLTIQRTEQRDSAMYRCASSPGGVWRGRARSTDTQYFGPGTRLTVL.

This clonotype occurred a few times. V gene TRBV12-3 or TRBV12-4 combines with J gene TRBJ1-2, with 7 positions matching TRBD1. The CDR3 sequence is 13 residues long. V was clipped by 5 bases and J by 8 bases; unmatched bases: 8. The CDR3 sequence: CASSGQALGGYTF. The CDR3 DNA reads TGTGCCAGCAGTGGACAGGCTCTGGGAGGCTACACCTTC.

V gene TRBV29-1 combines with J gene TRBJ2-1; TRBD2 matches at 8 bases. There are 15 residues in the CDR3. Unmatched junction bases numbered 13, after V lost 4 bases and J lost 8 bases. Germline assignment: CDR1 SQVTM and CDR2 ANQGSEA. DNA of the CDR3: TGCAGCGTTGCGATGATCGGCGGGAGGTTGGATGAGCAGTTCTTC. Encoded protein: CSVAMIGGRLDEQFF.

The V call is TRBV7-2, the J call TRBJ2-3, with 9 bases identical to TRBD2. The V gene's germline CDR1 is SGHTA and CDR2 FQGNSA. J was trimmed by 2 bases and V by 1 base; bases with no gene match: 7. The CDR3 loop spans 17 amino acids. DNA of the CDR3: TGTGCCAGCAGCTTAGGTTTATCTAGCGGGACCACAGATACGCAGTATTTT. Protein sequence: CASSLGLSSGTTDTQYF.

This clonotype was seen a few times. The chain is built from TRBV25-1 and TRBJ2-5, with D perhaps assigned TRBD1 or TRBD2 (5 bases each). Trimming took off 2 bases at V and 5 bases at J, with 15 bases between the two ends. Germline V gene lookup returns CDR1 MGHDK and CDR2 SYGVNS. This CDR3 contains 15 residues. CDR3 region: CASSEPRGVSETQYF. Written as DNA, the CDR3 is TGTGCCAGCAGTGAACCGAGGGGCGTATCCGAGACCCAGTACTTC.

There are a few counts of this clonotype. This rearrangement joins TRBV7-2 to TRBJ2-5; maybe TRBD1 (5 bases). V lost 2 bases and J lost 0, with 7 bases in between. There are 14 residues in the CDR3. The germline gives CDR1 SGHTA, CDR2 FQGNSA. The CDR3 sequence: CASSLSGHQETQYF. For the CDR3, the DNA is TGTGCCAGCAGCTTATCAGGGCACCAAGAGACCCAGTACTTC.

The chain uses TRBV5-3 and TRBJ2-2; the match to TRBD1 covers 8 bases. TRBV5-3 belongs to the ORF category, with a function that is uncertain. CDR3 length: 14 residues. V shed 8 bases and J 4 bases; nucleotides not matched to a gene: 7. CDR3 nucleotide sequence: TGTGCCAGCAGCGTCGGGACAGGCACCGGGGAGCTGTTTTTT. Translating gives CASSVGTGTGELFF.

V is TRBV28 and J is TRBJ1-5; 8 bases are a match to TRBD1. Trimming took 6 bases from V and 0 from J; bases not matched to a gene: 10. Germline loops: CDR1 MDHEN, CDR2 SYDVKM. CDR3 length: 17 amino acids. The chain's CDR3 is CASRRTDRAYSNQPQHF. The CDR3 region has the DNA TGTGCCAGCAGAAGAACGGACAGGGCGTATAGCAATCAGCCCCAGCATTTT.

This clonotype was seen more than once but under ten times. The chain couples TRBV4-3 to TRBJ2-2; TRBD2 is a possible D gene (7 bases). Germline V gene data show CDR1 as LGHNA and CDR2 as YSLEER. CDR3 size: 18 residues. V gave up 0 bases and J gave up 3 bases, with 17 bases separating them. The CDR3 sequence is CASSQDGGARSHTGELFF. The CDR3 coding sequence is TGCGCCAGCAGCCAAGATGGGGGGGCGCGTAGCCACACCGGGGAGCTGTTTTTT.

V and J are TRBV5-1 and TRBJ1-3; D may be TRBD1 (5 bases). CDR3 size: 15 residues. V lost 4 bases and J lost 0, with 11 bases in between. Germline loops: CDR1 SGHRS, CDR2 YFSETQ. CDR3: CASSIDSNSGNTIYF. CDR3 nucleotide sequence: TGCGCCAGCAGCATAGACAGCAACTCTGGAAACACCATATATTTT.

V and J are TRBV12-3 or TRBV12-4 and TRBJ2-3, with TRBD1 identical over 9 bases. V shed 7 bases and J 6 bases; nucleotides not matched to a gene: 29. This CDR3 contains 21 residues. The CDR3 loop reads CASITLTGTGPPNYLADTQYF. CDR3 nucleotides: TGTGCCAGCATTACCCTAACCGGGACAGGGCCTCCCAATTATCTTGCGGATACGCAGTATTTT.

This clonotype was seen a handful of times. V is TRBV28 and J is TRBJ1-5; 7 positions match TRBD1. This CDR3 contains 14 residues. Germline CDR1 and CDR2: MDHEN and SYDVKM. After removal of 5 bases from V and 7 bases from J, the junction contained 8 bases not matched to a gene. The CDR3 sequence: CASSILTGEQPQHF. CDR3 DNA sequence: TGTGCCAGCAGTATCTTAACAGGGGAACAGCCCCAGCATTTT. Looking up the rest from reference TRBV28 and TRBJ1-5 gives the full variable domain: DVKVTQSSRYLVKRTGEKVFLECVQDMDHENMFWYRQDPGLGLRLIYFSYDVKMKEKGDIPEGYSVSREKKERFSLILESASTNQTSMYLCASSILTGEQPQHFGDGTRLSIL.

There are a few counts of this clonotype. This chain links TRBV11-1 with TRBJ2-2, with a weak D call TRBD2 (7 bases). Germline-derived CDR1 and CDR2 are SGHAT and FQDESV (reference sequence). V lost 3 bases to trimming and J lost 3 bases, with 14 bases between them. The CDR3 runs to 16 residues. CDR3 loop: CASSFGGLRDTGELFF. The DNA of the CDR3 is TGTGCCAGCAGCTTCGGGGGGCTACGAGACACCGGGGAGCTGTTTTTT.

This clonotype was observed many times. The chain uses TRBV7-9 and TRBJ2-3; TRBD2 aligns across 10 bases. V shed 5 bases, J shed 3 bases, and the junction held 8 bases outside the gene matches. CDR1 SEHNR and CDR2 FQNEAQ come from the germline V gene (reference sequence). The length of the CDR3 is 16 residues. The CDR3 loop is CASSLISGRPTDTQYF. The CDR3 bases are TGTGCCAGCAGCCTGATTAGCGGGAGGCCGACAGATACGCAGTATTTT. Full variable domain (outside the CDR3, taken from reference TRBV7-9 and TRBJ2-3): DTGVSQNPRHKITKRGQNVTFRCDPISEHNRLYWYRQTLGQGPEFLTYFQNEAQLEKSRLLSDRFSAERPKGSFSTLEIQRTEQGDSAMYLCASSLISGRPTDTQYFGPGTRLTVL.

A few counts support this clonotype. V usage is TRBV10-3 and J usage is TRBJ1-1; a weak D match, TRBD1 (6 bases). This CDR3 spans 15 amino acids. V gave up 2 bases and J gave up 5 bases, with 15 bases separating them. Germline values: CDR1 ENHRY, CDR2 SYGVKD. The CDR3 DNA reads TGTGCCATCAGTGAGGGAAGGGGGAGCGGAACTGAAGCTTTCTTT. It yields the protein CAISEGRGSGTEAFF.

Here the CDR3 DNA reads TGTGCCAGCTGCACAGGGGCGCCTTCCTACGAGCAGTACTTC. Translation: CASCTGAPSYEQYF. V and J are TRBV28 and TRBJ2-7, with 7 nucleotides matching TRBD1. Germline CDR1 MDHEN, CDR2 SYDVKM. V trimming: 8 bases; J trimming: 1 base; junction bases outside the gene matches: 8. The CDR3 contains 14 residues.

The table lists this clonotype with many counts. The CDR3 DNA follows: TGTGCCAGCAGCTTGGGTGGGAGAGCAGATACGCAGTATTTT. This codes for CASSLGGRADTQYF. The gene calls are TRBV7-2 and TRBJ2-3; TRBD2 might be the D (5 bases). The CDR3 totals 14 residues. With 3 bases removed from V and 4 bases from J, the gap between germline ends came to 11 bases. Per germline, CDR1 SGHTA and CDR2 FQGNSA.

A few counts support this clonotype. CDR3 protein: CAIPTTSTYEQYF. The CDR3 bases are TGTGCCATCCCAACGACTAGTACCTACGAGCAGTACTTC. V is TRBV28 and J is TRBJ2-7, with a weak D call TRBD2 (6 bases). This CDR3 has 13 residues. From germline, CDR1 is MDHEN and CDR2 SYDVKM. V was trimmed by 10 bases and J by 2 bases, leaving 15 bases between them.

At least ten counts were recorded for this clonotype. The rearrangement uses TRBV18 and TRBJ1-3; no clear D gene. Trimming removed 1 base at V and 0 bases at J, with 7 bases between. The germline CDR1 and CDR2 sequences are KGHSH and LQKENI. The CDR3 is 15 amino acids. CDR3 residues: CASSPQESSGNTIYF. The DNA for the CDR3 is TGTGCCAGCTCACCACAGGAATCCTCTGGAAACACCATATATTTT.

V and J are TRBV4-2 and TRBJ2-2; D gene uncertain. Germline V gene sequence: CDR1 LGHNA, CDR2 YNFKEQ. Trimming removed 1 base at V and 6 bases at J, with 9 bases between. This CDR3 has 14 residues. The chain's CDR3 is CASSQAGSSGELFF. In nucleotides, the CDR3 is TGTGCCAGCAGCCAAGCTGGTTCCTCCGGGGAGCTGTTTTTT.

This clonotype was seen only a few times. The CDR3 reads CASSLVAGGHNEQFF. CDR3 DNA sequence: TGTGCCAGCAGCTTAGTTGCGGGAGGACACAATGAGCAGTTCTTC. This chain joins TRBV7-2 and TRBJ2-1; TRBD2 matches 8 bases. CDR1 and CDR2 (germline): SGHTA, FQGNSA. The CDR3 sequence is 15 residues long. With 1 base clipped from V and 5 bases from J, the junction kept 4 bases outside the gene matches. The variable domain in full, completed from reference TRBV7-2 and TRBJ2-1, reads GAGVSQSPSNKVTEKGKDVELRCDPISGHTALYWYRQSLGQGLEFLIYFQGNSAPDKSGLPSDRFSAERTGGSVSTLTIQRTQQEDSAVYLCASSLVAGGHNEQFFGPGTRLTVL.

In its sample, this clonotype was seen many times. CDR3 nucleotides: TGTGCCAGCAGTTCGTACGGGACAGACCTACACAGGAACTATGGCTACACCTTC. This translates into CASSSYGTDLHRNYGYTF. The chain employs TRBV7-2 and TRBJ1-2, with 7 bases lining up with TRBD1. This CDR3 spans 18 amino acids. Germline V lookup: CDR1 SGHTA, CDR2 FQGNSA. The ends lost 6 bases at V and 2 bases at J; junction bases unmatched: 18.

This clonotype is a singleton in its sample. The chain combines TRBV6-8 with TRBJ2-1, with D possibly called TRBD1 or TRBD2 (5 bases each). Germline assignment: CDR1 MNHGY and CDR2 SAAAGT. This CDR3 comprises 14 residues. V was cut by 5 bases and J by 10 bases, with 18 bases left in between. The CDR3 DNA is TGTGCCAGCAGTACGGGACCGCAGGCAGGGGAGCAGTTCTTC. Translation gives CASSTGPQAGEQFF.

The chain has TRBV28 and TRBJ2-7; TRBD1 is a possible D gene (6 bases). The CDR3 is 14 residues long. Germline V gene lookup returns CDR1 MDHEN and CDR2 SYDVKM. Trimming left V 3 bases short and J 2 bases short, with 11 bases between. As DNA, the CDR3 is TGTGCCAGCAGTTTTTGGACAGCCACCTACGAGCAGTACTTC. This codes for CASSFWTATYEQYF.

The V gene is TRBV13, the J gene TRBJ2-1, with 12 bases that match TRBD2. The CDR3 is 16 residues long. CDR1 is PRHDT and CDR2 is FYEKMQ in the germline V gene (reference sequence). The junction had 9 bases not matched to a gene; V was cut back by 5 bases and J by 7 bases. CDR3 in amino acids: CASSGTTSGRRNEQFF. CDR3 bases: TGTGCCAGCAGCGGAACGACTAGCGGGAGAAGAAATGAGCAGTTCTTC.

This clonotype has ten or more counts. The chain recombines TRBV7-2 with TRBJ2-4; TRBD2 is a possible D gene (7 bases). Trimming left V 3 bases short and J 1 base short, with 22 bases between. The CDR3 runs to 19 residues. The V gene's germline CDR1 is SGHTA and CDR2 FQGNSA. CDR3 sequence (DNA): TGTGCCAGCAGCTTCCCCCGGGTGAGGGGGGAGGGGGCCAAAAACATTCAGTACTTC. Translating gives CASSFPRVRGEGAKNIQYF.

This clonotype was seen a few times. The chain uses TRBV12-3 or TRBV12-4 and TRBJ2-1, with TRBD2 matching 7 bases. CDR3 size: 13 residues. V shed 6 bases, J shed 4 bases, and the junction held 3 bases outside the gene matches. CDR3 bases: TGTGCCAGCAGGCCGGGAGGTTACAATGAGCAGTTCTTC. Residues: CASRPGGYNEQFF.